The 27 T cell receptor beta chains in this list originate from one sample, sequenced in a study of T cells in tumors after PD-1 blockade. The assay was immunoSEQ multiplex PCR, and TCRdb's table has in-frame clones only and misses some. The sample lists about 2,600 clones; nearly 70% were seen once. The starting material was tumor tissue, obtained after anti-PD-1 treatment. Receptors originate from a human donor with basal cell carcinoma.

The CDR3 is CASSPTGGGETQYF. The CDR3 DNA is TGTGCCAGCAGCCCGACAGGGGGCGGGGAGACCCAGTACTTC. The rearrangement links TRBV7-9 to TRBJ2-5, with 10 bases aligning to TRBD1. Germline V CDR1 and CDR2: SEHNR, FQNEAQ (reference sequence). J lost 5 bases, V lost 5 bases, and 5 bases had no gene match. The CDR3 contains 14 residues.

This chain links TRBV5-5 with TRBJ2-2; 10 bases agree with TRBD2. The trim removed 2 bases at V and 4 bases at J, leaving 5 bases unmatched. The CDR3 spans 16 residues. Germline V CDR1 and CDR2: SGHKS, YYEKEE (reference sequence). The CDR3 nucleotides are TGTGCCAGCAGCTTTTCTAGCGGGAGATCCACCGGGGAGCTGTTTTTT. Protein product: CASSFSSGRSTGELFF.

The V call is TRBV6-1, the J call TRBJ2-7; TRBD1 agrees at 7 bases. The CDR3 extends over 13 amino acids. V lost 2 bases, J lost 4 bases, and 2 bases stayed unmatched. The germline V gene has CDR1 MNHNS and CDR2 SASEGT. The DNA of the CDR3 is TGTGCCAGCAGTGAAAAACAGGGGTACGAGCAGTACTTC. It is translated as CASSEKQGYEQYF.

This chain links TRBV29-1 with TRBJ1-2, with D possibly matching TRBD1 (5 bases). Trimming shortened V by 1 base and J by 7 bases, and 16 bases separated the two germline ends. This CDR3 is 14 amino acids long. Germline loops: CDR1 SQVTM, CDR2 ANQGSEA. The DNA of the CDR3 is TGCAGCGTTGAAGCCCTGGGGGTTTTAGGTGGCTACACCTTC. Protein sequence: CSVEALGVLGGYTF.

This chain uses TRBV27 with TRBJ2-5, with 10 bases lining up with TRBD1. The germline gives CDR1 MNHEY, CDR2 SMNVEV (reference sequence). This CDR3 is built from 15 residues. Trimming at V came to 3 bases and at J to 2 bases, leaving 3 bases not matched to a gene. CDR3 protein: CASSLDRGSQETQYF. The CDR3 DNA is TGTGCCAGCAGTTTGGACAGGGGGTCTCAAGAGACCCAGTACTTC.

The chain joins TRBV6-2 or TRBV6-3 to TRBJ1-5; D call uncertain. CDR1 is MNHEY and CDR2 is SVGEGT in the germline V gene. The CDR3 consists of 14 residues. V lost 6 bases and J lost 3, with 12 bases in between. The DNA for the CDR3 is TGTGCCAGCAGCCCCCGGTCGGTCAATCAGCCCCAGCATTTT. This codes for CASSPRSVNQPQHF.

As regards this clone: The same CDR3 also results from other DNA sequences found in this sample. The gene calls are TRBV28 and TRBJ2-7; the match to TRBD1 covers 10 bases. The germline gives CDR1 MDHEN, CDR2 SYDVKM. The V gene end was trimmed by 7 bases and the J gene end by 2 bases; junction bases not matched to a gene: 5. The CDR3 loop spans 14 amino acids. CDR3 loop: CASKRTGGTYEQYF. The CDR3 DNA sequence: TGTGCCAGCAAAAGGACAGGGGGAACCTACGAGCAGTACTTC.

Only one count was recorded for this clone. V gene TRBV7-9 combines with J gene TRBJ1-6; D is uncertain. Germline V gene sequence: CDR1 SEHNR, CDR2 FQNEAQ (reference sequence). V was cut by 1 base and J by 5 bases, with 12 bases left in between. This CDR3 has 16 amino acids. CDR3 DNA sequence: TGTGCCAGCAGCTTAGAGGCTCAGTTACATAATTCACCCCTCCACTTT. This translates into CASSLEAQLHNSPLHF.

J is TRBJ2-3 and V is TRBV2; D gene unclear. CDR1 and CDR2 from the germline V gene are SNHLY and FYNNEI. The CDR3 loop spans 12 amino acids. Trimming stripped 1 base from V and 8 bases from J, with 7 bases between. CDR3 in DNA: TGTGCCAGCAGTGAAGGGGTCCGTACGCAGTATTTT. It codes for CASSEGVRTQYF.

For the CDR3, the DNA is TGTGCCAGCAGCTTAGGCCGACAAACGAACACCATATATTTT. This codes for CASSLGRQTNTIYF. The genes are TRBV7-6 and TRBJ1-3; no definite D call. Germline CDR1 and CDR2: SGHVS and FNYEAQ. V was pared by 1 base and J by 7 bases, with 11 bases between. The CDR3 totals 14 residues.

V is TRBV7-2 and J is TRBJ2-6; 7 bases agree with TRBD2. The V segment lost 4 bases and the J segment 2 bases; nucleotides outside the gene matches: 2. There are 15 residues in the CDR3. Per the germline V gene, CDR1 is SGHTA and CDR2 is FQGNSA. CDR3 protein: CASSSRGAGANVLTF. CDR3 bases: TGTGCCAGCAGCTCCCGGGGGGCTGGGGCCAACGTCCTGACTTTC.

The chain uses TRBV10-2 and TRBJ1-2, with 10 bases identical to TRBD1. V shed 4 bases and J 7 bases; nucleotides not matched to a gene: 6. Per the germline V gene, CDR1 is WSHSY and CDR2 is SAAADI. CDR3 size: 14 residues. The CDR3 nucleotides read TGCGCCAGCAGTGCCGGACAGGGGGTAGGTGGCTACACCTTC. It is translated as CASSAGQGVGGYTF.

The gene calls are TRBV20-1 and TRBJ2-5; D not resolved. Germline loops: CDR1 DFQATT, CDR2 SNEGSKA (reference sequence). V was cut by 3 bases and J by 5 bases, with 7 bases left in between. CDR3 size: 11 residues. The CDR3 is CSARPEETQYF. DNA of the CDR3: TGCAGTGCTAGGCCCGAGGAGACCCAGTACTTC.

The chain's CDR3 is CASSPLGNEQFF. The CDR3 DNA reads TGTGCCAGCTCACCACTGGGGAATGAGCAGTTCTTC. The chain employs TRBV18 and TRBJ2-1, with D unclear. The germline CDR1 and CDR2 sequences are KGHSH and LQKENI. The V end lost 1 base, the J end lost 7 bases, and 5 bases lay between the germline ends. The CDR3 loop spans 12 amino acids. Full variable domain (missing parts from reference TRBV18 and TRBJ2-1): NAGVMQNPRHLVRRRGQEARLRCSPMKGHSHVYWYRQLPEEGLKFMVYLQKENIIDESGMPKERFSAEFPKEGPSILRIQQVVRGDSAAYFCASSPLGNEQFFGPGTRLTVL.

The rearrangement joins TRBV3-1 (or the pseudogene TRBV3-2) to TRBJ1-6; D ambiguous. The germline V gene has CDR1 LGHDT and CDR2 YNNKEL (reference sequence). This CDR3 spans 13 amino acids. V dropped 7 bases and J dropped 14 bases, with 18 bases sitting between them. The CDR3 is CASKPGPGLSLHF. In nucleotides, the CDR3 is TGTGCCAGCAAACCTGGGCCGGGTTTATCCCTCCACTTT.

This clone has a handful of counts. DNA of the CDR3: TGTGCCAGTAGTACGGCAGGTGGGAGGAACACTGAAGCTTTCTTT. Residues: CASSTAGGRNTEAFF. The V and J genes are TRBV19 and TRBJ1-1; D remains ambiguous. The CDR3 has 15 residues. CDR1 is LNHDA, CDR2 SQIVND, per germline (reference sequence). Deletions cut 4 bases from V and 1 base from J, with 13 bases between.

This clone has a handful of counts. The chain combines TRBV5-1 with TRBJ1-1, with D tentatively TRBD1 (6 bases). Germline V gives CDR1 SGHRS, CDR2 YFSETQ. V was cut by 2 bases and J by 1 base, with 18 bases left in between. This CDR3 comprises 17 residues. CDR3 DNA: TGCGCCAGCAGCTTTCCCCGGGGGGCGGACACGAACACTGAAGCTTTCTTT. It codes for CASSFPRGADTNTEAFF. Using reference TRBV5-1 and TRBJ1-1 for the parts outside the CDR3, the full variable domain is KAGVTQTPRYLIKTRGQQVTLSCSPISGHRSVSWYQQTPGQGLQFLFEYFSETQRNKGNFPGRFSGRQFSNSRSEMNVSTLELGDSALYLCASSFPRGADTNTEAFFGQGTRLTVV.

The chain joins TRBV10-3 to TRBJ2-7; D is uncertain. CDR1 is ENHRY and CDR2 is SYGVKD in the germline V gene. V was clipped by 2 bases and J by 2 bases, with 4 bases between them. This CDR3 contains 12 residues. In DNA form, the CDR3 reads TGTGCCATCAGTGAGACTGCCTACGAGCAGTACTTC. Translation gives CAISETAYEQYF.

The gene calls are TRBV29-1 and TRBJ2-7; TRBD1 matches at 11 bases. The CDR3 contains 14 residues. The V segment lost 5 bases and the J segment 3 bases; nucleotides outside the gene matches: 6. From germline, CDR1 is SQVTM and CDR2 ANQGSEA. The CDR3 region has the DNA TGCAGCGTTAATGGGGACAGGGGGGTCTACGAGCAGTACTTC. It specifies CSVNGDRGVYEQYF.

CDR3 protein: CASSYRRGPYEQYF. DNA for the CDR3: TGTGCCAGCAGTTATAGGCGCGGACCCTACGAGCAGTACTTC. V usage is TRBV6-2 or TRBV6-3 and J usage is TRBJ2-7; no definite D call. The germline V gene encodes CDR1 MNHEY and CDR2 SVGEGT. The CDR3 consists of 14 residues. V lost 3 bases and J 2 bases, leaving 11 bases between the germline ends.

This clone was seen a single time. The chain carries TRBV2 and TRBJ1-5, with D possibly being TRBD1 (5 bases). The CDR3 spans 14 residues. From germline, CDR1 is SNHLY and CDR2 FYNNEI. With 3 bases removed from V and 6 bases from J, the gap between germline ends came to 12 bases. This CDR3 is CASSEEAGSQPQHF. CDR3 coding DNA: TGTGCCAGCAGTGAGGAGGCAGGGAGTCAGCCCCAGCATTTT. The full variable domain, completed using reference TRBV2 and TRBJ1-5, is EPEVTQTPSHQVTQMGQEVILRCVPISNHLYFYWYRQILGQKVEFLVSFYNNEISEKSEIFDDQFSVERPDGSNFTLKIRSTKLEDSAMYFCASSEEAGSQPQHFGDGTRLSIL.

A few counts support this clone. The chain employs TRBV6-5 and TRBJ2-7, with D possibly being TRBD2 (5 bases). The V end lost 8 bases, the J end lost 6 bases, and 14 bases lay between the germline ends. The CDR3 is 12 amino acids. Germline-derived CDR1 and CDR2 are MNHEY and SVGAGI. The CDR3 bases are TGTGCCAGCGAGATGACGGGGTTCGAGCAGTACTTC. Translating gives CASEMTGFEQYF.

V is TRBV2 and J is TRBJ1-5; the D gene is possibly TRBD1 (6 bases). The CDR3 is 14 residues long. Germline-derived CDR1 and CDR2 are SNHLY and FYNNEI. V was trimmed by 6 bases and J by 6 bases, leaving 15 bases between them. CDR3 amino acids: CASSPNREAQPQHF. CDR3 nucleotides: TGTGCCAGCAGCCCAAACAGGGAGGCTCAGCCCCAGCATTTT. The full variable domain, completed using reference TRBV2 and TRBJ1-5, is EPEVTQTPSHQVTQMGQEVILRCVPISNHLYFYWYRQILGQKVEFLVSFYNNEISEKSEIFDDQFSVERPDGSNFTLKIRSTKLEDSAMYFCASSPNREAQPQHFGDGTRLSIL.

This rearrangement joins TRBV4-1 to TRBJ2-7; tentative D call: TRBD2 (5 bases). Germline V lookup: CDR1 MGHRA, CDR2 YSYEKL. Trimming took 0 bases from V and 4 from J, leaving 13 bases between them. The length of the CDR3 is 15 residues. The CDR3 here is CASSQDMDLKYEQYF. CDR3 nucleotide sequence: TGCGCCAGCAGCCAAGATATGGACTTGAAGTACGAGCAGTACTTC.

This clone was seen only a few times. The chain has TRBV5-1 and TRBJ2-1, with TRBD2 matching over 7 bases. Trimming took 0 bases from V and 5 from J; bases not matched to a gene: 2. This CDR3 has 14 residues. CDR1 SGHRS and CDR2 YFSETQ come from the germline V gene. CDR3 bases: TGCGCCAGCAGCTTGGGACTAGCCCACAATGAGCAGTTCTTC. Its protein product is CASSLGLAHNEQFF.

The V gene is TRBV15, the J gene TRBJ2-6, with D uncertain. This CDR3 region has 17 residues. The germline CDR1 and CDR2 sequences are LNHNV and YYDKDF (reference sequence). V was trimmed by 5 bases and J by 0 bases, leaving 14 bases between them. The CDR3 spells CATSPRTHSSGANVLTF. DNA of the CDR3: TGTGCCACCAGCCCCCGCACTCACAGCTCTGGGGCCAACGTCCTGACTTTC.

The V gene is TRBV28, the J gene TRBJ2-1, with D uncertain. With 4 bases removed from V and 4 bases from J, the gap between germline ends came to 14 bases. There are 15 residues in the CDR3. Germline CDR1 MDHEN, CDR2 SYDVKM. CDR3 in amino acids: CASSSQELIYNEQFF. The DNA of the CDR3 is TGTGCCAGCAGTTCCCAAGAGCTTATATACAATGAGCAGTTCTTC.